The source of this T cell receptor beta chain is a study of PD-L1 blockade in urothelial cancer. Measured with immunoSEQ multiplex PCR; TCRdb has only the in-frame clones, and not every one. Among about 17,000 clones listed, 75% to 90% were seen once. Trimming cost V 6 bases and J 0 bases, with 9 bases left between them. The CDR3 totals 14 residues. Germline lookup yields CDR1 SGHAT and CDR2 FQNNGV. The time point is: pretreatment peripheral blood. Each patient's cancer was a locally advanced or metastatic urothelial carcinoma. Patient sample counts ranged from 1 to 8, pretreatment and on-treatment. The starting material was PBMCs, obtained around atezolizumab (anti-PD-L1) treatment. The receptor was derived from a man between 65 and 85 years old with urothelial cancer. The rearrangement links TRBV11-2 to TRBJ1-3; a weak D match, TRBD1 (5 bases). The CDR3 coding sequence is TGTGCCAGCAGTCGGGGGTCCTCTGGAAACACCATATATTTT. Protein: CASSRGSSGNTIYF.